The rows below give T cell receptor beta chains drawn from one sample of a study of shared clonotypes between healthy human individuals. Assay: immunoSEQ multiplex PCR; the TCRdb copy retains only in-frame clones and omits some. The sample comprises millions of clones, roughly 91% of which are singletons, and roughly 1.7% rests with the top ten. Sequenced sample: naive CD8+ T cells from PBMCs. Receptor source: a man between 18 and 29 years old in good health. Some clones in this sample may be carry-over from other donors' samples. Both conserved end residues are part of each CDR3. Each record gives: clone size, V gene, D gene, J gene, CDR3 DNA, CDR3 protein. A D gene is named only where the DNA matches it firmly. The listing skips clone size in some rows; elsewhere it reads once, few, many or a size class.

NA	TRBV6-5	TRBD1	TRBJ1-6	TGTGCCAGCAGTTACCAGGGGGCAAATTCACCCCTCCACTTT	CASSYQGANSPLHF
NA	TRBV6-5	NA	TRBJ1-2	TGTGCCAGCAGGTATACAACGACAGGCTATGGCTACACCTTC	CASRYTTTGYGYTF
NA	TRBV29-1	NA	TRBJ2-7	TGCAGCGTCGAAGACAGGGAGGCCTACGAGCAGTACTTC	CSVEDREAYEQYF
NA	TRBV10-1	NA	TRBJ1-1	TGCGCCAGCAGCCCGGACAGACGGAACACTGAAGCTTTCTTT	CASSPDRRNTEAFF
NA	TRBV7-9	NA	TRBJ2-6	TGTGCCAGCAGCCCAGGAATCTCTGGGGCCAACGTCCTGACTTTC	CASSPGISGANVLTF
NA	TRBV29-1	NA	TRBJ1-2	TGCAGCGTTTCCGACACCCATGGCTACACCTTC	CSVSDTHGYTF
once	TRBV28	NA	TRBJ2-4	TGTGCCAGCAGTCCACAACGGGGGGCCCGGGCAAACATTCAGTACTTC	CASSPQRGARANIQYF
NA	TRBV4-3	NA	TRBJ2-2	TGCGCCAGCAGCCAAGATCAGGCAGCCACCGGGGAGCTGTTTTTT	CASSQDQAATGELFF
once	TRBV19	TRBD2	TRBJ2-1	TGTGCCAGTAGTATATTGGTAGCGGGAGGTGATGAGCAGTTCTTC	CASSILVAGGDEQFF
NA	TRBV15	NA	TRBJ1-5	TGTGCCACCAGCAGAGTTTTGGTTATCGCGGGAGGTCAGCCCCAGCATTTT	CATSRVLVIAGGQPQHF
NA	TRBV6-5	TRBD1	TRBJ2-7	TGTGCCAGCAGTTACAAGACAGGGTACGAGCAGTACTTC	CASSYKTGYEQYF
NA	TRBV30	NA	TRBJ1-5	TGTGCCTGGAGTGTATTGGGGCAGGGGAATCAGCCCCAGCATTTT	CAWSVLGQGNQPQHF
NA	TRBV11-2	NA	TRBJ2-7	TGTGCCAGCAGCCCGGACCGCGAGCAGTACTTC	CASSPDREQYF
NA	TRBV2	TRBD1	TRBJ2-7	TGTGCCAGCAGTGTGGGACAGGGCTCCTACGAGCAGTACTTC	CASSVGQGSYEQYF
NA	TRBV6-1	NA	TRBJ2-1	TGTGCCAGCAGTGAATATGCGTTGGGGTCCTACAATGAGCAGTTCTTC	CASSEYALGSYNEQFF
once	TRBV19	NA	TRBJ1-5	TGTGCCAGTAGTTACGGACACGGAGATAGCAATCAGCCCCAGCATTTT	CASSYGHGDSNQPQHF
NA	TRBV14	NA	TRBJ2-2	TGTGCCAGCAGCCAAGTTCTAGCGTGGGCCGGGGAGCTGTTTTTT	CASSQVLAWAGELFF
NA	TRBV2	TRBD1	TRBJ2-7	TGTGCCAGCTCGTGGGACAGGGTCTACGAGCAGTACTTC	CASSWDRVYEQYF
NA	TRBV7-2	NA	TRBJ1-1	TGTGCCAGCAGCTTAGAGGCGGGCCCCCTTTATGAAGCTTTCTTT	CASSLEAGPLYEAFF
NA	TRBV4-1	NA	TRBJ1-1	TGCGCCAGCAGCCAAGGGCCTTTTGTTGATGAAGCTTTCTTT	CASSQGPFVDEAFF
NA	TRBV5-1	NA	TRBJ1-4	TGCGCCAGCAGGGGGGGCGAAAAACTGTTTTTT	CASRGGEKLFF
NA	TRBV19	NA	TRBJ2-2	TGTGCCAGCGCCCTGGGCCCCAACACCGGGGAGCTGTTTTTT	CASALGPNTGELFF
NA	TRBV11-2	TRBD1	TRBJ2-1	TGTGCCAGCAGCTTAGGAACAGGGGGCAACTACTACAATGAGCAGTTCTTC	CASSLGTGGNYYNEQFF
NA	TRBV7-2	TRBD2	TRBJ2-1	TGTGCCAGCAGCCCACGGACTAGCGGGCTGACCTACAATGAGCAGTTCTTC	CASSPRTSGLTYNEQFF
NA	TRBV7-9	NA	TRBJ1-2	TGTGCCAGCAGCTTAGTTGGTGCCAGGGCCTATGGCTACACCTTC	CASSLVGARAYGYTF
NA	TRBV28	TRBD1	TRBJ1-1	TGTGCCAGCAGCTATACAGGGGCCACTGAAGCTTTCTTT	CASSYTGATEAFF
NA	TRBV7-6	NA	TRBJ1-6	TGTGCCAGCAGCCATTCCTATTCTGCTAATTCACCCCTCCACTTT	CASSHSYSANSPLHF
NA	TRBV28	TRBD1	TRBJ1-5	TGTGCCAGCAGCGCTACTAAAGGGGGCTGGGGCAATCAGCCCCAGCATTTT	CASSATKGGWGNQPQHF
NA	TRBV28	TRBD2	TRBJ2-3	TGTGCCAGCAGTTCCACCACCCGGACTAGCCGTAGCACAGATACGCAGTATTTT	CASSSTTRTSRSTDTQYF
NA	TRBV5-4	TRBD1	TRBJ2-4	TGTGCCAGCAGGCCGACAGGGAGCGCCCCGGGGGCCAAAAACATTCAGTACTTC	CASRPTGSAPGAKNIQYF
NA	TRBV7-9	NA	TRBJ2-7	TGTGCCAGCAGCCCCGGAGGGCGGGAGCAGTACTTC	CASSPGGREQYF
once	TRBV28	TRBD1	TRBJ2-2	TGTGCCAGCAGTTCCGGGGACAGATTCGGGGAGCTGTTTTTT	CASSSGDRFGELFF
NA	TRBV28	TRBD1	TRBJ2-4	TGTGCCAGCAGGTCTAGACAGGGGATAACCAAAAACATTCAGTACTTC	CASRSRQGITKNIQYF
NA	TRBV4-1	NA	TRBJ1-3	TGCGCCAGCAGCCAAAGCCAGGGTTCTGGAAACACCATATATTTT	CASSQSQGSGNTIYF
NA	TRBV28	NA	TRBJ2-1	TGTGCCAGCAGTTTGGGACTGGGAGGCCATGAGCAGTTCTTC	CASSLGLGGHEQFF
NA	TRBV9	NA	TRBJ2-4	TGTGCCAGCGGAGAGGGCTCCAAAAACATTCAGTACTTC	CASGEGSKNIQYF
few	TRBV6-1	NA	TRBJ1-1	TGTGCCAGCCGGGGACTGAGCGGGACTGAAGCTTTCTTT	CASRGLSGTEAFF
NA	TRBV19	NA	TRBJ2-2	TGTGCCCCCCCCCGAGGGGGAGTCTTCACCGGGGAGCTGTTTTTT	CAPPRGGVFTGELFF
NA	TRBV4-3	NA	TRBJ1-1	TGCGCCAGCAGCCAAGGTGCTGAAGCTTTCTTT	CASSQGAEAFF